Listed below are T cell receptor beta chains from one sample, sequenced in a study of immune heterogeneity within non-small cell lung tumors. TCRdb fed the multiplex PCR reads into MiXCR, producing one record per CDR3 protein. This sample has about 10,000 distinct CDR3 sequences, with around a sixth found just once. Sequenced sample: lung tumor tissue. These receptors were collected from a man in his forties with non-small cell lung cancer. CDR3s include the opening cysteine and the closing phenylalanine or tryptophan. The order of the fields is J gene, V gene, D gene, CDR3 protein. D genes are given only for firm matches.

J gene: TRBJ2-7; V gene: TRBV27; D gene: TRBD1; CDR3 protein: CATKRTRTGGFYEQYF
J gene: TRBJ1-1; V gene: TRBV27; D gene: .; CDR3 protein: CASRPDHWGKKDTEAFF
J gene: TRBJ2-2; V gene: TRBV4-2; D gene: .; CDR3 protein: CASSQAFPSTGELFF
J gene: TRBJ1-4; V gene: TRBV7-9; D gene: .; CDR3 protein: CASSPGYLTNEKLFF
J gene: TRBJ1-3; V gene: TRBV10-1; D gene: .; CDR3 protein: CASSEDPISGNTIYF
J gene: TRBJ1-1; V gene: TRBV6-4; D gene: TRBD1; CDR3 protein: CASSAGGVNTEAFF
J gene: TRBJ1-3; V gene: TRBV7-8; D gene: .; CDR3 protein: CASSLGGYSGNTIYF
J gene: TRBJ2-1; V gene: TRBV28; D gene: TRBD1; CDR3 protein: CASTLLTGGSQFF
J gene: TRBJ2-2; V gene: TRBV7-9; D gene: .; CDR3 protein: CASSLGPFTGELFF
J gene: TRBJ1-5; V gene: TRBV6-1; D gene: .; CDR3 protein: CASSEVSVDQPQHF
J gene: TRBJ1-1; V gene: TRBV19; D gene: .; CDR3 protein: CASSLGPATEAFF
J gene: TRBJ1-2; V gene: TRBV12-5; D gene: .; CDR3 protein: CASAAGRNYGYTF
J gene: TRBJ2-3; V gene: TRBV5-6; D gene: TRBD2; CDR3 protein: CASSLGNYQRGAGFTDTQYF
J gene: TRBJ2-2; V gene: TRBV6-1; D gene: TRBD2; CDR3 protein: CASSELAGGPGELFF
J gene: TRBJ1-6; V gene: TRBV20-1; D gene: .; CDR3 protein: CSANRDGGLNNSNLHF
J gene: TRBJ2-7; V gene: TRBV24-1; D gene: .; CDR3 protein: CATSDSRGRGLQYF
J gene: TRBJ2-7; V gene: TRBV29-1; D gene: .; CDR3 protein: CSVALRDSGEQYF
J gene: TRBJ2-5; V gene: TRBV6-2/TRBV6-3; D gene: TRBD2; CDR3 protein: CASTDGWYSGGETQYF
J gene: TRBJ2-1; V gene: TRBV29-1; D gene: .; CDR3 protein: CSGELAGTRNEQFF
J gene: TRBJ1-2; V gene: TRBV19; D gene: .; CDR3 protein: CASERGRTYGYTF
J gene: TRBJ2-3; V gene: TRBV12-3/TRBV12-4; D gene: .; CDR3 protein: CASSRTASSQYF
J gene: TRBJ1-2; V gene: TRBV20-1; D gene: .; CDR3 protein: CSARGSQNGGYTF
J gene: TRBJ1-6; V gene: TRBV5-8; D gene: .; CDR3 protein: CASSLIRLGSPLHF
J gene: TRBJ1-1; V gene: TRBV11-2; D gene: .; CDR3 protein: CASSLTLQGRNTEAFF
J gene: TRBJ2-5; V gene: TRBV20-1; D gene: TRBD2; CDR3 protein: CSAPGPLLAGESETQYF
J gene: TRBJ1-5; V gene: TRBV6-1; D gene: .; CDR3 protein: CASSESRWGSNQPQHF
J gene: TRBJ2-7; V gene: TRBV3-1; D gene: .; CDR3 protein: CASSQAGGSYEQYF
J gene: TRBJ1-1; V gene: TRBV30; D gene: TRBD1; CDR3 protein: CAWIQGRGLSGAFF
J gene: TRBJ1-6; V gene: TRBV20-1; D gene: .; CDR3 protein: CSAMEGNNLPLHF
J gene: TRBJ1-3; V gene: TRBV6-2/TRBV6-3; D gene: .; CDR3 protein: CASSYSAGERNTIYF
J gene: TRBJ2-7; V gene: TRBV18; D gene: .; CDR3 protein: CASSPFRTPGREQYF
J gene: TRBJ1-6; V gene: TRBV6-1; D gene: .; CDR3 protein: CASRYSNSPLHF
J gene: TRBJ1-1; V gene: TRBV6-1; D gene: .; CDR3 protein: CASRGPGGWTEAFF
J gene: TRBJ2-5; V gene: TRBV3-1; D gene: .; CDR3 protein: CASSRSRGETQYF
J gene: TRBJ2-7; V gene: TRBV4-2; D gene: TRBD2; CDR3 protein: CASSPLGVAGSYEQYF
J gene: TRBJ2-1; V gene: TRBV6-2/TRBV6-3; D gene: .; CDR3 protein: CASSYSTGREQFF
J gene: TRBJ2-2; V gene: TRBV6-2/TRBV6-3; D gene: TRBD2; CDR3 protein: CASRKAGGSTGELFF
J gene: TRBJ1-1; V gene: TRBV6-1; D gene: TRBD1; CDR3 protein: CASRGERQGAGAEAFF
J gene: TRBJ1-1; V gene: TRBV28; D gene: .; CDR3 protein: CASTPLEGNTEAFF
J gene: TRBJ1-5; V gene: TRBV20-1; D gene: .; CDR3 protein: CSAWDGRNQPQHF
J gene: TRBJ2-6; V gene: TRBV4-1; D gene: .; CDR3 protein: CASSQDPPQGSGANVLTF
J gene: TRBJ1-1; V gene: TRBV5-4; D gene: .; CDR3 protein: CASSSSVSEAFF
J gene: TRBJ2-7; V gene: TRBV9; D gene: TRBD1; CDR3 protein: CASSVESGQGFYEQYF
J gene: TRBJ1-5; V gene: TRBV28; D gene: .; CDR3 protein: CASSPPDRYQPQHF
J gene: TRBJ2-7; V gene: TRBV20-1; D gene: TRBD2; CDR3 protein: CSARDRGASGRIYEQYF
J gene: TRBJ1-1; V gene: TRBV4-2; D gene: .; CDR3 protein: CASSQAGRTEAFF
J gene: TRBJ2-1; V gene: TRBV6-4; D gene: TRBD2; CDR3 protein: CASSDSAGGNEQFF
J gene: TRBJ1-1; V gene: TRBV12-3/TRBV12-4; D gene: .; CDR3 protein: CASSFAGDTEAFF